The 26 T cell receptor beta chains presented below share a single source sample, sequenced in a study of blood T cells in healthy people across ages. A J-beta primer mix and a sample-barcoded 5' primer were used in a second PCR of roughly 6 to 12 cycles. One entry per CDR3 protein, called by TCRdb with MiXCR from the 5' RACE reads. The sample consists of over a million distinct CDR3 sequences, around 45% of them appearing once. The sample taken for sequencing was blood. The receptors here all came from a woman aged 55 to 70 in good health.

This clonotype was found a few times. The chain joins TRBV27 to TRBJ2-5, with D possibly being TRBD2 (6 bases). In germline, CDR1 is MNHEY, CDR2 SMNVEV (reference sequence). V lost 3 bases to trimming and J lost 6 bases, with 17 bases between them. The CDR3 consists of 15 residues. CDR3 nucleotides: TGTGCCAGCAGTTTGGAGGGACGCCCGGACCAGACCCAGTACTTC. This sequence encodes CASSLEGRPDQTQYF.

This clonotype was detected a few times. This chain links TRBV15 with TRBJ2-1; D gene ambiguous. Per germline, CDR1 LNHNV and CDR2 YYDKDF (reference sequence). CDR3 size: 15 residues. The ends were cut back, 1 base at V and 4 bases at J, with 11 bases in the middle. The CDR3 DNA reads TGTGCCACCAGCAGAGCTTTAACGGAGTACAATGAGCAGTTCTTC. Its protein product is CATSRALTEYNEQFF.

The chain employs TRBV7-2 and TRBJ2-1, with 7 bases lining up with TRBD2. In germline, CDR1 is SGHTA, CDR2 FQGNSA. The CDR3 contains 14 residues. Trimming at V came to 8 bases and at J to 3 bases, leaving 7 bases not matched to a gene. Here the CDR3 reads CASGMGGVYNEQFF. The CDR3, as DNA: TGTGCCAGCGGCATGGGGGGGGTCTACAATGAGCAGTTCTTC.

This clonotype was seen just once. The chain combines TRBV4-2 with TRBJ2-7; D is ambiguous. The ends were cut back, 4 bases at V and 3 bases at J, with 16 bases in the middle. Germline CDR1 reads LGHNA; CDR2 reads YNFKEQ. This CDR3 has 15 residues. CDR3: CASSLAMAENYEQYF. CDR3 sequence (DNA): TGTGCCAGCAGCCTCGCGATGGCGGAGAACTACGAGCAGTACTTC.

The chain is built from TRBV20-1 and TRBJ2-5, with D possibly matching TRBD1 (6 bases). CDR3 size: 15 residues. From germline, CDR1 is DFQATT and CDR2 SNEGSKA (reference sequence). The V end lost 0 bases, the J end lost 3 bases, and 14 bases lay between the germline ends. The CDR3 DNA follows: TGCAGTGCTAGAGATCTGAGGGACACCAAAGAGACCCAGTACTTC. It specifies CSARDLRDTKETQYF.

This chain links TRBV9 with TRBJ2-2, with 9 bases that match TRBD2. CDR1 SGDLS and CDR2 YYNGEE come from the germline V gene. Trimming cost V 4 bases and J 6 bases; bases outside gene matches: 1. The CDR3 covers 13 residues. The CDR3 coding sequence is TGTGCCAGCAGCACTAGCGGGTCCGGGGAGCTGTTTTTT. Encoded protein: CASSTSGSGELFF.

This clonotype was found a few times. V and J are TRBV29-1 and TRBJ1-1; D is unresolved. Trimming shortened V by 1 base and J by 1 base, and 7 bases separated the two germline ends. The CDR3 consists of 13 residues. Germline CDR1 and CDR2: SQVTM and ANQGSEA. As DNA, the CDR3 is TGCAGCGTTGAAGGCCAGGCGAACACTGAAGCTTTCTTT. As protein: CSVEGQANTEAFF.

This clonotype was found once. A clone one base away is much larger, so this may be a read error. Likely a read error: the CDR3 ends without its conserved phenylalanine or tryptophan. This chain links TRBV12-3 or TRBV12-4 with TRBJ2-7, with D perhaps matching TRBD2 (7 bases). The V gene lost 4 bases and the J gene lost 1 base, with 14 bases spanning the gap. CDR3 length equals 15 residues. In DNA, the CDR3 is TGTGCCAGCAGTTGGGGGCGAGCGGGGTCCTACGAGCAGTACATC. Its protein is CASSWGRAGSYEQYI.

This chain connects TRBV19 to TRBJ1-2; D is possibly TRBD1 (6 bases). Deletions cut 4 bases from V and 5 bases from J, with 17 bases between. Germline V CDR1 and CDR2: LNHDA, SQIVND (reference sequence). The CDR3 runs 15 residues. The CDR3 loop is CASSTWTARPYGYTF. In DNA, the CDR3 is TGTGCCAGTAGTACTTGGACAGCGAGGCCTTATGGCTACACCTTC.

The V gene is TRBV6-5, the J gene TRBJ1-1; D not resolved. CDR3 length: 17 amino acids. V was cut by 2 bases and J by 4 bases, with 20 bases left in between. CDR1 is MNHEY, CDR2 SVGAGI, per germline. CDR3 in DNA: TGTGCCAGCAGTTACGGAATGTTGAACCCCAAGGCCACTGAAGCTTTCTTT. This translates into CASSYGMLNPKATEAFF.

The V gene is TRBV11-2, the J gene TRBJ1-4; D may be TRBD1 (6 bases). V dropped 1 base and J dropped 6 bases, with 15 bases sitting between them. From germline, CDR1 is SGHAT and CDR2 FQNNGV. The CDR3 has 16 residues. This CDR3 reads CASSLGIRGGYEKLFF. CDR3 DNA sequence: TGTGCCAGCAGCTTAGGTATACGAGGGGGATATGAAAAACTGTTTTTT.

This clonotype came up once. Its ends do not fully match the called genes, so a read error is possible. This chain uses TRBV12-3 or TRBV12-4 with TRBJ2-1; TRBD1 is a possible D gene (7 bases). The CDR3 runs 13 residues. This chain's CDR3 is CASSVADRYEQFF. The CDR3 coding sequence is TGTGCCAGCAGTGTAGCGGACAGGTATGAGCAGTTCTTC.

This chain uses TRBV9 with TRBJ1-2; TRBD1 might be the D (6 bases). Trimming left V 0 bases short and J 4 bases short, with 13 bases between. Germline CDR1 reads SGDLS; CDR2 reads YYNGEE. There are 15 residues in the CDR3. DNA of the CDR3: TGTGCCAGCAGCGTAGCTGGGGGCGCTGGCTATGGCTACACCTTC. Translated, it gives CASSVAGGAGYGYTF.

This clonotype was counted only a few times. The chain links TRBV5-6 to TRBJ2-1; a possible D gene is TRBD1 (6 bases). The ends were cut back, 1 base at V and 5 bases at J, with 7 bases in the middle. This CDR3 contains 13 residues. Germline CDR1 reads SGHDT; CDR2 reads YYEEEE. The CDR3 sequence: CASSLQGHNEQFF. The CDR3 DNA follows: TGTGCCAGCAGCTTGCAGGGGCACAATGAGCAGTTCTTC.

The chain has TRBV7-9 and TRBJ2-3; D is possibly TRBD2 (6 bases). CDR1 is SEHNR, CDR2 FQNEAQ, per germline (reference sequence). The ends were cut back, 2 bases at V and 2 bases at J, with 26 bases in the middle. This CDR3 contains 20 residues. The CDR3 bases are TGTGCCAGCAGCTTATTCGATTGGGGGTGGACTAACGGAGACACAGATACGCAGTATTTT. Translating it yields CASSLFDWGWTNGDTDTQYF.

This clonotype was observed a few times. CDR3 bases: TGTGCCAGCAGTCCCTCGGCGTTCCGGGATAACGGCTACACCTTC. It is translated as CASSPSAFRDNGYTF. V and J are TRBV6-5 and TRBJ1-2; D gene ambiguous. Trimming stripped 5 bases from V and 8 bases from J, with 21 bases between. Germline CDR1 and CDR2: MNHEY and SVGAGI. CDR3 length equals 15 residues.

The rearrangement uses TRBV14 and TRBJ2-1; D may correspond to TRBD1 or TRBD2 (5 bases each). Trimming removed 4 bases at V and 2 bases at J, with 12 bases between. Germline V gives CDR1 SGHDN, CDR2 FVKESK. The CDR3 runs to 15 residues. Here the CDR3 DNA reads TGTGCCAGCAGCCTCCGGGACGGACCCTACAATGAGCAGTTCTTC. Protein sequence: CASSLRDGPYNEQFF.

In this sample, this clonotype turned up a few times. The rearrangement links TRBV15 to TRBJ2-5, with D unclear. With 0 bases removed from V and 5 bases from J, the gap between germline ends came to 7 bases. This CDR3 is 13 amino acids long. Germline loops: CDR1 LNHNV, CDR2 YYDKDF (reference sequence). CDR3 nucleotides: TGTGCCACCAGCAGAGATGGGTGGGAGACCCAGTACTTC. Its translation is CATSRDGWETQYF.

This clonotype was picked up a small number of times. The chain couples TRBV13 to TRBJ2-7; TRBD2 aligns across 11 bases. Looked up from germline, CDR1 is PRHDT and CDR2 is FYEKMQ (reference sequence). The trim removed 3 bases at V and 3 bases at J, leaving 7 bases unmatched. The CDR3 is made up of 16 amino acids. CDR3 residues: CASSFSSGRTFYEQYF. CDR3 bases: TGTGCCAGCAGCTTTTCTAGCGGGAGGACTTTCTACGAGCAGTACTTC.

The chain couples TRBV19 to TRBJ2-7, with unresolved D. This CDR3 comprises 15 residues. The germline V gene has CDR1 LNHDA and CDR2 SQIVND (reference sequence). The germline V and J ends were trimmed by 5 bases and 6 bases, with 20 bases remaining between them. The CDR3 DNA is TGTGCCAGTAGTTCCCAAGTTCAGGCACCGGGCGAGCAGTACTTC. The encoded protein is CASSSQVQAPGEQYF.

Only a few counts were recorded for this clonotype. The CDR3 is CASSLDIYEQFF. As DNA, the CDR3 is TGCGCCAGCAGCTTGGATATCTATGAGCAGTTCTTC. This sequence joins TRBV5-1 and TRBJ2-1; D not certain. The CDR3 consists of 12 residues. V was clipped by 0 bases and J by 8 bases, with 6 bases between them. Germline CDR1 reads SGHRS; CDR2 reads YFSETQ.

The J gene is TRBJ2-1, the V gene TRBV20-1, with 10 positions matching TRBD2. With 3 bases clipped from V and 9 bases from J, the junction kept 14 bases outside the gene matches. Germline values: CDR1 DFQATT, CDR2 SNEGSKA (reference sequence). The length of the CDR3 is 16 residues. CDR3 sequence reads: CSARGLAGVSGREQFF. CDR3 nucleotide sequence: TGCAGTGCTAGGGGTCTAGCGGGAGTTTCTGGTCGTGAGCAGTTCTTC.

The genes are TRBV20-1 and TRBJ2-5, with a weak D call TRBD2 (6 bases). CDR3 length: 19 amino acids. Germline V gene data show CDR1 as DFQATT and CDR2 as SNEGSKA (reference sequence). Trimming removed 1 base at V and 4 bases at J, with 28 bases between. DNA for the CDR3: TGCAGTGCTAGAGCAATTATTGGCCAGGGCAGGAGGAGGGTAGAGACCCAGTACTTC. The encoded protein is CSARAIIGQGRRRVETQYF.

The rearrangement links TRBV7-9 to TRBJ2-3, with D perhaps matching TRBD1 (7 bases). The V gene's germline CDR1 is SEHNR and CDR2 FQNEAQ (reference sequence). The V gene lost 4 bases and the J gene lost 2 bases, with 19 bases spanning the gap. The CDR3 extends over 17 amino acids. CDR3 coding DNA: TGTGCCAGCAGCTCAGCCGATACAGGGGAGGACACAGATACGCAGTATTTT. This translates into CASSSADTGEDTDTQYF.

V and J are TRBV7-2 and TRBJ2-1; 10 nucleotides match TRBD2. Trimming removed 5 bases from V and 10 bases from J; junction bases left unmatched: 14. This CDR3 is 16 amino acids long. CDR1 and CDR2 from the germline V gene are SGHTA and FQGNSA. This chain's CDR3 is CASSPTRRTSGGEQFF. Written as DNA, the CDR3 is TGTGCCAGCAGCCCCACTCGCCGGACTAGCGGTGGCGAGCAGTTCTTC. The full variable domain, completed using reference TRBV7-2 and TRBJ2-1, is GAGVSQSPSNKVTEKGKDVELRCDPISGHTALYWYRQSLGQGLEFLIYFQGNSAPDKSGLPSDRFSAERTGGSVSTLTIQRTQQEDSAVYLCASSPTRRTSGGEQFFGPGTRLTVL.

This chain links TRBV9 with TRBJ2-1, with D perhaps matching TRBD2 (5 bases). This CDR3 contains 15 residues. Per germline, CDR1 SGDLS and CDR2 YYNGEE. V lost 1 base and J 2 bases, leaving 10 bases between the germline ends. The CDR3 loop reads CASSVSGQTYNEQFF. The CDR3 bases are TGTGCCAGCAGCGTAAGCGGTCAAACCTACAATGAGCAGTTCTTC.